This entry concerns a single T cell receptor (beta chain). Its antigen is still unknown. No much larger clonotype is one base removed from it; base qualities were not supplied. The sample is drawn from a study of blood T cell repertoires in COVID-19 (dated by TCRdb to 2018 to 2021). For the wider study: The collaborator samples originated in the United States, Italy and Spain and spanned the acute and convalescent phases of COVID-19. The prospective study material was composed of cDNA or gDNA derived from T cells, B-cell-depleted T cells, or PBMCs. The dataset comprised deeply sampled blood TCRbeta repertoires from subjects exposed to, actively infected with, or recovered from COVID-19. The repertoires were released in a freely available public database meant as a resource for research on the immune response to SARS-CoV-2. Samples were obtained from the ongoing ImmuneRACE study (first 160 participants) and from some 1,200 subjects provided by 6 global collaborators. The sample metadata nearly always contained a de-identified subject ID, COVID-19 status, age in years and sex. Where available, HLA class I and class II types were taken from metadata supplied by the sample provider and were not determined by assay-based typing. The research as a whole found: The quantity of clinical and demographic metadata differed by source and by participant and was supplied without curation.

Trimming accounts for 4 bases at V and 8 bases at J, while the number of junction bases matched to no gene is 11. Via the germline V gene (reference sequence), CDR1 is SGHNT and CDR2 YYREEE. The CDR3 spans 14 residues, from the cysteine through the phenylalanine. The entry retains the CDR3 DNA only, 42 bases that are in frame from base 1. Whole blood was collected in K2EDTA tubes by collaborating institutions according to the institutions' own protocols. For TCRbeta analysis, collaborator samples were shipped as frozen whole blood, as isolated PBMCs, or as DNA extracted from either sample type. TCRbeta CDR3 regions were amplified from genomic DNA using the immunoSEQ Assay, a bias-controlled multiplex PCR. In the source study's methods: The number of nucleated cells in each sample was estimated from the amplification of reference gene primers within the assay. To quantify the absolute abundance of each unique TCRbeta CDR3 rearrangement, sequence reads were collapsed and filtered. For each sample, productive Simpson clonality was calculated as the square root of Simpson's diversity index over productive rearrangements. TCRdb holds this immuneACCESS table with in-frame rearrangements only. Some clones are missing; in checked studies, unresolved V genes explain under half, and the rest has no known cause. V and J calls and clone size follow that table, whereas D and trimming were derived from the DNA. For this sample there are 150,000 to 200,000 clones; about 86% appear just once. Together, the top ten hold 8% to 10% of the sample.

The source material was peripheral blood. The source of this sequence is a man aged 60 to 69 with acute or convalescent COVID-19. The rearranged segments are TRBV5-4 and TRBJ1-1; 7 nucleotides in the junction match TRBD1. The nucleotide sequence is given as TGTGCCAGCAGCCCTGCGGTACAGGGGAGAGAAGCTTTCTTT. It encodes CASSPAVQGREAFF.